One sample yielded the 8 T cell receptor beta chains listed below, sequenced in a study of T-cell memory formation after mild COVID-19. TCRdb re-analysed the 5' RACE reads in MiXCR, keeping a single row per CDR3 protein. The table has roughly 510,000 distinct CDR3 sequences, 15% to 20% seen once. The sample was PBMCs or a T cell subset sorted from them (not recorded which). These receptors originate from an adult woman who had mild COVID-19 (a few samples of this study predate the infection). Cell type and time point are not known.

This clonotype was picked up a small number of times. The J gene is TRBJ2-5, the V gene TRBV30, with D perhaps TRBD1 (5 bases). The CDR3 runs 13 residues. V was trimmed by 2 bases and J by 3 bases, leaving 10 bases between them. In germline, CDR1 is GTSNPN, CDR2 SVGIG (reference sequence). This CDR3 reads CAWSRRQKETQYF. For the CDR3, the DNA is TGTGCCTGGAGTAGGAGACAGAAAGAGACCCAGTACTTC. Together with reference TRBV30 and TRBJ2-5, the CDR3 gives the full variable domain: SQTIHQWPATLVQPVGSPLSLECTVEGTSNPNLYWYRQAAGRGLQLLFYSVGIGQISSEVPQNLSASRPQDRQFILSSKKLLLSDSGFYLCAWSRRQKETQYFGPGTRLLVL.

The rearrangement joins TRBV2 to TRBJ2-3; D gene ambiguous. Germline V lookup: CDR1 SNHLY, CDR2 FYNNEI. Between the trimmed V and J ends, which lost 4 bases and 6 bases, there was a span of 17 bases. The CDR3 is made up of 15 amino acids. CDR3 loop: CASSALSPGSDTQYF. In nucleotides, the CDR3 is TGTGCCAGCAGTGCCTTAAGCCCCGGGTCGGATACGCAGTATTTT.

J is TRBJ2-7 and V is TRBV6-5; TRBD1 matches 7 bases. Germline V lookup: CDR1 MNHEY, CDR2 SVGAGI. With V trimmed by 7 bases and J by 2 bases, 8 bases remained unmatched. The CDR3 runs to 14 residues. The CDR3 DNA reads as TGTGCCAGCAAGGGACAGCCTGGGGCCTACGAGCAGTACTTC. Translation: CASKGQPGAYEQYF.

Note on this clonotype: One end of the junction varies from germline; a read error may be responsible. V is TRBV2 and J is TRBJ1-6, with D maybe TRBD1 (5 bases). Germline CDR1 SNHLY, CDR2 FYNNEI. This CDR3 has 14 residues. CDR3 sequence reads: CASNSRGSNSPLRF. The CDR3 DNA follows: TGTGCCAGCAACTCCCGGGGGTCAAATTCACCCCTCCGCTTT. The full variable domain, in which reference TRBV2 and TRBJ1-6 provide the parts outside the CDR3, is EPEVTQTPSHQVTQMGQEVILRCVPISNHLYFYWYRQILGQKVEFLVSFYNNEISEKSEIFDDQFSVERPDGSNFTLKIRSTKLEDSAMYFCASNSRGSNSPLRFGNGTRLTVT.

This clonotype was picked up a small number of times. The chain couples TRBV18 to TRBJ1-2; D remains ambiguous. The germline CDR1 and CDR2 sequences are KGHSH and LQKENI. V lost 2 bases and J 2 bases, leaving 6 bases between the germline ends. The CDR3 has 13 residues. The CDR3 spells CASSPDQNYGYTF. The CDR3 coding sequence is TGTGCCAGCTCACCAGACCAGAACTATGGCTACACCTTC.

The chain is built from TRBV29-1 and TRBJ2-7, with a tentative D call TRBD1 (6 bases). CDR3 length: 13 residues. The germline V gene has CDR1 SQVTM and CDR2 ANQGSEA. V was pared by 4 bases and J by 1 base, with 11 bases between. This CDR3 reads CSVVRGNSYEQYF. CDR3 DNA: TGCAGCGTTGTAAGGGGGAATTCCTACGAGCAGTACTTC.

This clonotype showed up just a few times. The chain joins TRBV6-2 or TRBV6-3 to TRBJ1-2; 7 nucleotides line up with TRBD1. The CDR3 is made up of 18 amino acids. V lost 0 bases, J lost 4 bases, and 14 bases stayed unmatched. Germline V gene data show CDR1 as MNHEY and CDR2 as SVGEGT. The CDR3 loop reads CASSYSTSGTDRLYGYTF. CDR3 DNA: TGTGCCAGCAGTTACTCAACCTCCGGGACAGATAGACTCTATGGCTACACCTTC.

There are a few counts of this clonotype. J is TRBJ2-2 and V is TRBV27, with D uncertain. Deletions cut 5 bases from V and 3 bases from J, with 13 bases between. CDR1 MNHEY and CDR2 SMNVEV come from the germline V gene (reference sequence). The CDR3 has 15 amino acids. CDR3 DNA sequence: TGTGCCAGCAGTCCCCAGAGCCTCTACACCGGGGAGCTGTTTTTT. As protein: CASSPQSLYTGELFF.